The sequence of this TCR beta chain was determined in a study of tumor-infiltrating lymphocytes in primary liver carcinoma. Study context: The tumors, T1-T3 N0M0 lesions, were 4.2 to 10 cm across.

cDNA specific to TCR beta was made from approximately 0.55 ug of total RNA, with a constant-region primer employed for priming. Generation of the TCR beta libraries relied on three nested multiplex PCR rounds using slightly modified ARM-PCR. TCRdb independently ran MiXCR on the multiplex PCR reads; one entry per CDR3 protein. The table records a few hundred thousand distinct CDR3 sequences, 45% to 70% of them present only once. Both blood RNA, taken from unsorted whole blood, and germline DNA were extracted. This clonotype originated in a woman aged 25 to 39 with primary liver carcinoma and hepatitis B virus infection. Sequences were obtained from peripheral blood.

CDR3 loop: CASSPPGGGYNEQFF. CDR3 nucleotides: TGTGCCAGCAGCCCCCCCGGGGGGGGATACAATGAGCAGTTCTTC. The chain couples TRBV7-9 to TRBJ2-1; 8 bases fit TRBD2. Germline values: CDR1 SEHNR, CDR2 FQNEAQ (reference sequence). Losses at the gene ends were 5 bases for V and 4 bases for J; bases not matched to a gene: 7. The CDR3 is 15 amino acids.